This entry describes one TCR beta chain. This clonotype was recorded many times. The antigen this receptor binds is unknown. It has no much larger one-base neighbor in the sample; base qualities were not kept. Ophthalmopathy patients had moderately to severely active disease, with a Clinical Activity Score of 3 or more, a NOSPECS grade of 4 or more, and a disease duration of less than 3 months. Exclusion was applied to patients with uncontrolled infections, other autoimmune diseases, pregnancy or lactation. Diagnoses were established on the basis of clinical symptoms, serum thyroxine and TRAb, thyroid ultrasound, and orbital computed tomography. PBMCs were isolated from more than 9 ml of fresh peripheral blood by Ficoll-Paque density gradient centrifugation. Total RNA was extracted with Trizol reagent, and quality was checked on an Agilent 2100 Bioanalyzer. The data originate from a study of T cells in Graves' hyperthyroidism and ophthalmopathy (dated by TCRdb to the late 2010s). In terms of the full investigation: Peripheral blood samples were taken at the time of initial diagnosis, prior to any treatment. A discovery cohort of about 95 patients, 43 with Graves' ophthalmopathy and under 60 with stable Graves' hyperthyroidism, was used to find distinguishing TCR V-J signatures. Whether ophthalmopathy could be predicted prospectively was tested in an independent validation cohort made up of 18 hyperthyroidism patients plus 17 patients who later progressed to ophthalmopathy. The approximately 100 discovery patients were randomly divided into training and test sets at a 7:3 ratio. TCR Vbeta CDR3 sequencing of approximately 140 peripheral blood samples (roughly 43 ophthalmopathy, 75 to 85 hyperthyroidism and approximately 17 progressor patients) is reported in the paper. In addition, the study compared T-cell repertoires in thyroid tissue and in blood from over 5 Graves' hyperthyroidism patients. After blood sampling, hyperthyroidism patients were treated with methimazole at a starting dose of 30 mg daily, and ophthalmopathy patients were treated with high-dose intravenous methylprednisolone. On the study overall, not on this receptor specifically: In validation, the model predicted progression to ophthalmopathy with approximately 70% sensitivity and around 72% specificity, a median of approximately 6.7 months before onset. Sample size was not statistically predetermined, and investigators were not blinded to group allocation. Most expanded thyroid clonotypes (frequency above 0.001) were also found in blood, which suggests that blood repertoires may mirror thyroid immune responses. Ophthalmopathy was separated from stable hyperthyroidism by a 13 V-J signature model, with around 90% sensitivity and roughly 84% specificity obtained in cross-validation and 80%/75% obtained in testing.

The TCR beta CDR3 regions were amplified from the RNA transcripts. The TCR CDR3 was subjected to a first round of RT-PCR using the HTBI primer set and the Qiagen OneStep RT-PCR kit. The libraries were constructed in a second round of multiplex PCR and then size-selected and purified. The libraries were sequenced on an Illumina HiSeq2000 using paired-end 100 bp reads. Processing in the source paper ran as follows. SOAPnuke was used to process the raw data, throwing out any read that contained adapters or uncalled bases, had a mean Phred below 15, or lacked an exact constant-primer or identifier match. COPE v1.2.5 was used to merge the high-quality paired reads, and each unique nucleotide sequence was defined as a clonotype. MiTCR v1.1 was used to align the clonotypes against IMGT TRBV, TRBD and TRBJ reference segments. Analysis was restricted to V-J combinations with a frequency above 0.0001, which covered roughly 99% of repertoires. The TCS score was defined as the ratio of F50 (clonal expansion) to E x V (chaos), calculated using BLOSUM62-based TCRdist between CDR3 peptides within each V-J. Welch's t-statistics and random forest reduced roughly 540 V-J features to 10 to 15, which were used in a naive Bayes classifier (R e1071). The public reads were quality trimmed at Q25 with fastp and then assembled into clones with MiXCR by TCRdb, keeping productive beta chains. Entries that share a CDR3 protein sequence are merged under the most common genes and DNA. These V and J calls originate from TCRdb's pipeline instead of the authors' own analysis. For this sample there are fewer than 450,000 distinct CDR3 sequences; around an eighth appear just once. The biggest ten clones account for 25% to 30% of the sample.

Sequencing was performed on blood. This TCR derives from a man over 45 with Graves' ophthalmopathy.

The DNA reads as follows: TGTGCCAGCAGTTACCGTGGGAGTAAGAAAGATACGCAGTATTTT. This codes for CASSYRGSKKDTQYF. The sequence is built from TRBV6-1 and TRBJ2-3; a tentative D call is TRBD2 (5 bases match). Relative to germline, V is 5 bases shorter and J is 5 bases shorter, with 17 bases between their ends. The CDR3 covers 15 residues, taking in both the cysteine and the phenylalanine. This entry keeps only the CDR3 DNA: 45 bases, framed from base 1. The germline V gene encodes CDR1 MNHNS and CDR2 SASEGT.